These 29 T cell receptor beta chains share one sample of origin, sequenced in a study of Ad26.COV2.S vaccination and SARS-CoV-2 variants. Sample treatment: roughly 20 received Ad26.COV2.S at low or high dose, single or two shots; 5 received placebo; per-sample allocation not given. Samples came from day 63 after the first vaccine or placebo injection. TCRdb keeps only in-frame clones here, not all; method: immunoSEQ multiplex PCR. Of 320,000 or so clones listed, around 90% are singletons. The input for sequencing was peripheral blood, taken in a trial of Ad26.COV2.S vaccine versus placebo. These receptors were taken from a person aged 18-60 years who received the Ad26.COV2.S COVID-19 vaccine or a placebo.

The rearrangement links TRBV5-1 to TRBJ2-2; the D gene is possibly TRBD2 (6 bases). CDR3 size: 15 residues. The germline V and J ends were trimmed by 2 bases and 3 bases, with 11 bases remaining between them. Looked up from germline, CDR1 is SGHRS and CDR2 is YFSETQ. The CDR3 bases are TGCGCCAGCAGCTTATCGGCGGGGTACACCGGGGAGCTGTTTTTT. It yields the protein CASSLSAGYTGELFF.

This clone appeared a single time. The rearrangement links TRBV4-1 to TRBJ2-5, with TRBD1 identical over 9 bases. The CDR3 has 14 residues. Germline trimming cut 4 bases from V and 2 bases from J; bases unmatched to any gene: 2. The germline CDR1 and CDR2 sequences are MGHRA and YSYEKL. CDR3 nucleotide sequence: TGCGCCAGCAGCCTCGACAGGGGGCAAGAGACCCAGTACTTC. Protein sequence: CASSLDRGQETQYF.

This clone is a singleton in its sample. CDR3 nucleotides: TGTGCCAGCTCACCACCAGATTCGACTGGCTACACCTTC. This encodes CASSPPDSTGYTF. The chain recombines TRBV18 with TRBJ1-2; D unclear. The CDR3 is 13 residues long. The V gene's germline CDR1 is KGHSH and CDR2 LQKENI. Trimming took off 0 bases at V and 7 bases at J, with 9 bases between the two ends.

This sequence joins TRBV24-1 and TRBJ2-2, with D perhaps given as TRBD1 or TRBD2 (7 bases each). V shed 2 bases and J shed 7 bases, with 13 bases lying between them. The CDR3 has 15 residues. From germline, CDR1 is KGHDR and CDR2 SFDVKD. The CDR3 sequence: CATSDSTGRDGELFF. The CDR3 DNA sequence: TGTGCCACCAGTGATTCGACAGGGAGGGACGGGGAGCTGTTTTTT.

The chain combines TRBV18 with TRBJ2-5; 12 bases are a match to TRBD2. CDR3 length: 15 residues. The V gene end was trimmed by 4 bases and the J gene end by 3 bases; junction bases not matched to a gene: 3. From germline, CDR1 is KGHSH and CDR2 LQKENI. The DNA for the CDR3 is TGTGCCAGCTCACAGACTAGCGGGGGAGAAGAGACCCAGTACTTC. This codes for CASSQTSGGEETQYF.

This clone was seen only once. The rearrangement links TRBV7-2 to TRBJ2-7; 7 bases map to TRBD2. V lost 4 bases, J lost 2 bases, and 11 bases stayed unmatched. The CDR3 sequence is 16 residues long. Per the germline V gene, CDR1 is SGHTA and CDR2 is FQGNSA. The CDR3: CASSSFRGEGTYEQYV. DNA of the CDR3: TGTGCCAGCAGCTCCTTTCGGGGGGAGGGCACCTACGAGCAGTACGTC.

The chain employs TRBV7-9 and TRBJ1-5; D is undetermined. Deletions cut 5 bases from V and 4 bases from J, with 12 bases between. CDR3 length: 14 amino acids. Germline V gene lookup returns CDR1 SEHNR and CDR2 FQNEAQ (reference sequence). As DNA, the CDR3 is TGTGCCAGCAGCCAGGACGGGTTAAATCAGCCCCAGCATTTT. This encodes CASSQDGLNQPQHF.

Only a few counts were recorded for this clone. This chain connects TRBV19 to TRBJ1-4, with 8 bases identical to TRBD1. CDR3 length equals 17 residues. CDR1 is LNHDA and CDR2 is SQIVND in the germline V gene (reference sequence). After removal of 5 bases from V and 2 bases from J, the junction contained 10 bases not matched to a gene. The CDR3 sequence: CASSSRTRGLTNEKLFF. In DNA, the CDR3 is TGTGCCAGTAGTTCCAGAACCAGGGGGCTGACTAATGAAAAACTGTTTTTT.

This clone is a singleton in its sample. V gene TRBV30 combines with J gene TRBJ1-5; tentatively, D is TRBD1 (5 bases). The CDR3 is 15 residues long. V shed 0 bases and J shed 0 bases, with 9 bases lying between them. Germline-derived CDR1 and CDR2 are GTSNPN and SVGIG (reference sequence). CDR3 bases: TGTGCCTGGAGTGTAGAAGGGGCTAGCAATCAGCCCCAGCATTTT. Amino acids: CAWSVEGASNQPQHF.

The chain employs TRBV18 and TRBJ2-1, with D tentatively TRBD1 (6 bases). The CDR3 has 15 amino acids. Trimming removed 2 bases at V and 3 bases at J, with 11 bases between. The germline gives CDR1 KGHSH, CDR2 LQKENI. The CDR3 DNA follows: TGTGCCAGCTCACCAGACAGGAGGCTCTACAATGAGCAGTTCTTC. It yields the protein CASSPDRRLYNEQFF.

The chain combines TRBV6-2 or TRBV6-3 with TRBJ2-3, with TRBD2 as a possible D gene (5 bases). The V end was cut by 7 bases, the J end by 2 bases, with 10 bases between. Germline V gives CDR1 MNHEY, CDR2 SVGEGT. This CDR3 has 13 residues. CDR3 nucleotides: TGTGCCAGCATCCCGGGGAACACAGATACGCAGTATTTT. Encoded protein: CASIPGNTDTQYF.

About this clone: The sample contains more than one DNA sequence encoding this CDR3. V is TRBV7-9 and J is TRBJ1-1; D might be TRBD1 (6 bases). Trimming left V 1 base short and J 2 bases short, with 8 bases between. This CDR3 is 14 amino acids long. The germline V gene has CDR1 SEHNR and CDR2 FQNEAQ (reference sequence). CDR3 DNA sequence: TGTGCCAGCAGCTTAGGACAGGTCAACACTGAAGCTTTCTTT. This encodes CASSLGQVNTEAFF.

J is TRBJ2-5 and V is TRBV18; TRBD2 agrees at 9 bases. Germline loops: CDR1 KGHSH, CDR2 LQKENI. J lost 5 bases, V lost 6 bases, and 7 bases had no gene match. The CDR3 spans 14 residues. CDR3 amino acids: CASSPTSGYETQYF. As DNA, the CDR3 is TGTGCCAGCTCGCCCACTAGCGGGTATGAGACCCAGTACTTC.

The chain is built from TRBV9 and TRBJ1-3; perhaps TRBD1 as D (5 bases). The germline gives CDR1 SGDLS, CDR2 YYNGEE. The CDR3 length is 16 residues. V lost 0 bases and J 0 bases, leaving 10 bases between the germline ends. CDR3 sequence: CASSVVGERSGNTIYF. The DNA of the CDR3 is TGTGCCAGCAGCGTAGTAGGGGAACGCTCTGGAAACACCATATATTTT.

This chain joins TRBV3-1 (or the pseudogene TRBV3-2) and TRBJ1-5; 9 bases match TRBD1. This CDR3 has 15 residues. V dropped 3 bases and J dropped 1; count of bases not matched to a gene: 1. Germline V gives CDR1 LGHDT, CDR2 YNNKEL (reference sequence). In nucleotides, the CDR3 is TGTGCCAGCAGCCATGGACAGGGGAGCAATCAGCCCCAGCATTTT. It is translated as CASSHGQGSNQPQHF.

The chain couples TRBV4-1 to TRBJ2-3; the D is unclear. Trimming left V 0 bases short and J 3 bases short, with 7 bases between. The V gene's germline CDR1 is MGHRA and CDR2 YSYEKL. CDR3 length equals 14 residues. CDR3 coding DNA: TGCGCCAGCAGCCAAGATATGGGGACAGATACGCAGTATTTT. Translated: CASSQDMGTDTQYF.

Points on this clone: The junction shows a germline mismatch at one end, possibly a read error. The rearrangement uses TRBV3-1 (or the pseudogene TRBV3-2) and TRBJ2-7, with 7 nucleotides matching TRBD2. This CDR3 has 13 residues. Germline loops: CDR1 LGHDT, CDR2 YNNKEL (reference sequence). This CDR3 is CASSRAGLADKVF. The DNA for the CDR3 is TGTGCCAGCAGCCGGGCAGGTCTAGCGGATAAAGTCTTC.

The J gene is TRBJ1-4, the V gene TRBV4-1; a possible D gene is TRBD1 (5 bases). The V gene's germline CDR1 is MGHRA and CDR2 YSYEKL. CDR3 size: 15 residues. V gave up 0 bases and J gave up 17 bases, with 22 bases separating them. The CDR3: CASSQDPPQGQGTFF. The CDR3 DNA is TGCGCCAGCAGCCAAGACCCACCTCAAGGGCAGGGTACTTTTTTT.

This chain links TRBV7-3 with TRBJ2-1, with D perhaps matching TRBD2 (6 bases). Trimming left V 1 base short and J 3 bases short, with 13 bases between. The CDR3 contains 16 residues. Germline CDR1 reads SGHTA; CDR2 reads FQGTGA. This chain's CDR3 is CASSLSGGVVYNEQFF. The CDR3 region has the DNA TGTGCCAGCAGCTTAAGCGGCGGGGTGGTCTACAATGAGCAGTTCTTC.

The CDR3 reads CASSSGTPGTDTQYF. In DNA, the CDR3 is TGTGCCAGTAGTTCAGGGACGCCTGGCACAGATACGCAGTATTTT. J is TRBJ2-3 and V is TRBV19; D possibly uses TRBD1 or TRBD2 (5 bases each). The CDR3 contains 15 residues. Germline V gives CDR1 LNHDA, CDR2 SQIVND (reference sequence). The germline V and J ends were trimmed by 5 bases and 1 base, with 13 bases remaining between them.

This chain links TRBV7-2 with TRBJ2-1; D not certain. The CDR3 covers 15 residues. Trimming removed 3 bases at V and 0 bases at J, with 9 bases between. Germline CDR1 is SGHTA and CDR2 is FQGNSA. The CDR3 reads CASSFDTSSYNEQFF. The CDR3 DNA reads as TGTGCCAGCAGCTTCGACACGAGCTCCTACAATGAGCAGTTCTTC.

The rearrangement joins TRBV29-1 to TRBJ1-1; TRBD1 matches 9 bases. This CDR3 region has 12 residues. J gave up 4 bases and V 5 bases, and 2 bases lay outside the gene matches. Per germline, CDR1 SQVTM and CDR2 ANQGSEA. The CDR3 sequence: CSVRDRATEAFF. In DNA form, the CDR3 reads TGCAGCGTTAGGGACAGGGCCACTGAAGCTTTCTTT.

The chain employs TRBV7-2 and TRBJ2-2; D call uncertain. The V gene's germline CDR1 is SGHTA and CDR2 FQGNSA. The CDR3 runs 16 residues. Between the trimmed V and J ends, which lost 5 bases and 3 bases, there was a span of 16 bases. The CDR3 sequence: CASSPPFGYDTGELFF. The CDR3, as DNA: TGTGCCAGCAGCCCGCCGTTTGGGTATGACACCGGGGAGCTGTTTTTT.

The chain uses TRBV19 and TRBJ2-1; 14 bases line up with TRBD2. V lost 4 bases and J lost 6; bases outside the gene matches: 5. The CDR3 is 16 amino acids. CDR1 and CDR2 (germline): LNHDA, SQIVND (reference sequence). For the CDR3, the DNA is TGTGCCAGTAGTACGACTAGCGGGGGGGCGCTCAATGAGCAGTTCTTC. The encoded protein is CASSTTSGGALNEQFF.

This clone appeared once. Here the CDR3 DNA reads TGTGCCAGCAGCTCCGGACAGGGTGGGACAGATACGCAGTATTTT. Translation gives CASSSGQGGTDTQYF. The chain employs TRBV7-6 and TRBJ2-3, with 8 bases that match TRBD1. The CDR3 runs 15 residues. The V gene's germline CDR1 is SGHVS and CDR2 FNYEAQ. V lost 4 bases and J lost 3; bases outside the gene matches: 6.

CDR3 bases: TGTGCCACCAGCTCTTTTGATAGGACTCTGGACACCAGCAATCAGCCCCAGCATTTT. Its protein is CATSSFDRTLDTSNQPQHF. The rearrangement links TRBV15 to TRBJ1-5; possible D gene TRBD1, 5 bases. The CDR3 sequence is 19 residues long. V lost 5 bases to trimming and J lost 1 base, with 24 bases between them. CDR1 LNHNV and CDR2 YYDKDF come from the germline V gene (reference sequence).

This chain uses TRBV28 with TRBJ2-1, with 11 bases that match TRBD2. The germline gives CDR1 MDHEN, CDR2 SYDVKM. The CDR3 length is 14 residues. Unmatched junction bases numbered 7, after V lost 8 bases and J lost 7 bases. DNA of the CDR3: TGTGCCAGCCAGACTAGCGGGATGGGTAATGAGCAGTTCTTC. As protein: CASQTSGMGNEQFF. Using reference TRBV28 and TRBJ2-1 for the parts outside the CDR3, the full variable domain is DVKVTQSSRYLVKRTGEKVFLECVQDMDHENMFWYRQDPGLGLRLIYFSYDVKMKEKGDIPEGYSVSREKKERFSLILESASTNQTSMYLCASQTSGMGNEQFFGPGTRLTVL.

This rearrangement joins TRBV5-8 to TRBJ1-5; tentatively, D is TRBD1 (6 bases). CDR3 length: 15 amino acids. Trimming took 0 bases from V and 4 from J, leaving 11 bases between them. Germline CDR1 SGHTS, CDR2 YDEGEE. Here the CDR3 DNA reads TGTGCCAGCAGCTTGGTTCCAGGGGAGAATCAGCCCCAGCATTTT. Its translation: CASSLVPGENQPQHF. The complete variable domain, with remaining parts taken from reference TRBV5-8 and TRBJ1-5, reads EAGVTQSPTHLIKTRGQQATLRCSPISGHTSVYWYQQALGLGLQFLLWYDEGEERNRGNFPPRFSGRQFPNYSSELNVNALELEDSALYLCASSLVPGENQPQHFGDGTRLSIL.

The chain carries TRBV27 and TRBJ2-3, with TRBD2 as a possible D gene (6 bases). The ends were cut back, 4 bases at V and 3 bases at J, with 11 bases in the middle. This CDR3 region has 14 residues. Looked up from germline, CDR1 is MNHEY and CDR2 is SMNVEV (reference sequence). The CDR3 sequence is CASSWTGVTDTQYF. The CDR3 DNA reads as TGTGCCAGCAGTTGGACGGGGGTGACAGATACGCAGTATTTT.